The 17 T cell receptor beta chains below come from one sample, sequenced in a study of blood T cell repertoires in COVID-19. Method: immunoSEQ multiplex PCR; TCRdb's copy keeps in-frame clones and lacks some. The sample includes approximately 300,000 clones, more than 75% of them seen just once. The sequenced material came from PBMCs or T cells enriched from blood (not recorded which). These receptors were taken from a woman aged 25 to 39 who had recovered from COVID-19.

The rearrangement uses TRBV2 and TRBJ1-4; 7 positions agree with TRBD1. This CDR3 contains 15 residues. Germline assignment: CDR1 SNHLY and CDR2 FYNNEI. After removal of 5 bases from V and 7 bases from J, the junction contained 10 bases not matched to a gene. CDR3 region: CASSQGGDSVEKLFF. The CDR3 DNA reads as TGTGCCAGCAGTCAAGGGGGGGACAGTGTTGAAAAACTGTTTTTT.

The J gene is TRBJ1-5, the V gene TRBV7-9, with D perhaps TRBD1 (5 bases). Trimming pared 5 bases from V and 4 bases from J, leaving 9 bases between. This CDR3 spans 13 amino acids. Germline V CDR1 and CDR2: SEHNR, FQNEAQ (reference sequence). CDR3 protein: CASSPDRNQPQHF. For the CDR3, the DNA is TGTGCCAGCAGCCCCGACAGAAATCAGCCCCAGCATTTT.

This clone has a single count. This chain connects TRBV7-2 to TRBJ2-1; D unresolved. CDR3 length equals 11 residues. Germline V gives CDR1 SGHTA, CDR2 FQGNSA. V lost 3 bases to trimming and J lost 10 bases, with 7 bases between them. CDR3 in amino acids: CASSLSVEQFF. The CDR3, as DNA: TGTGCCAGCAGCTTGTCTGTGGAGCAGTTCTTC. The full variable domain, in which reference TRBV7-2 and TRBJ2-1 provide the parts outside the CDR3, is GAGVSQSPSNKVTEKGKDVELRCDPISGHTALYWYRQSLGQGLEFLIYFQGNSAPDKSGLPSDRFSAERTGGSVSTLTIQRTQQEDSAVYLCASSLSVEQFFGPGTRLTVL.

The genes are TRBV7-6 and TRBJ1-5; TRBD1 might be the D (5 bases). Germline loops: CDR1 SGHVS, CDR2 FNYEAQ. The germline V and J ends were trimmed by 1 base and 4 bases, with 14 bases remaining between them. The CDR3 spans 16 residues. The CDR3 DNA reads TGTGCCAGCAGCTTAGTTAGTCAGGGCGCGAATCAGCCCCAGCATTTT. Translated, it gives CASSLVSQGANQPQHF.

The chain joins TRBV4-1 to TRBJ2-1; perhaps TRBD1 as D (6 bases). Looked up from germline, CDR1 is MGHRA and CDR2 is YSYEKL. The CDR3 is 16 amino acids. Trimming removed 2 bases from V and 5 bases from J, with 16 bases in between. The CDR3 loop reads CASSQPRDKTHNEQFF. The CDR3 DNA reads as TGCGCCAGCAGCCAACCCCGGGACAAAACACACAATGAGCAGTTCTTC.

The J gene is TRBJ2-1, the V gene TRBV10-3, with D perhaps matching TRBD2 (6 bases). The germline V gene has CDR1 ENHRY and CDR2 SYGVKD. Trimming left V 11 bases short and J 2 bases short, with 16 bases between. This CDR3 contains 14 residues. Written as DNA, the CDR3 is TGTGCCGTAACCGCCGGGACTCCCTACAATGAGCAGTTCTTC. Translated: CAVTAGTPYNEQFF.

The chain employs TRBV9 and TRBJ2-2; D is perhaps TRBD1 (5 bases). Germline V lookup: CDR1 SGDLS, CDR2 YYNGEE. The CDR3 sequence is 13 residues long. With 0 bases removed from V and 8 bases from J, the gap between germline ends came to 8 bases. The CDR3: CASSVGTTGELFF. The CDR3 nucleotides are TGTGCCAGCAGCGTAGGGACAACTGGGGAGCTGTTTTTT.

V usage is TRBV28 and J usage is TRBJ1-1; D uncertain. Trimming took off 5 bases at V and 1 base at J, with 17 bases between the two ends. The germline V gene encodes CDR1 MDHEN and CDR2 SYDVKM. This CDR3 comprises 16 residues. The CDR3 region has the DNA TGTGCCAGCAGTATCCCCTTTCAGCGGAGGAACACTGAAGCTTTCTTT. Amino acids: CASSIPFQRRNTEAFF.

The chain has TRBV7-8 and TRBJ2-1; 8 bases align to TRBD2. V lost 4 bases, J lost 8 bases, and 13 bases stayed unmatched. The length of the CDR3 is 16 residues. Germline assignment: CDR1 SGHVS and CDR2 FQNEAQ. The CDR3 DNA follows: TGTGCCAGCAGCTCCCGGGGGGGCGGGGGCCTGGATGAGCAGTTCTTC. It encodes CASSSRGGGGLDEQFF.

This clone was seen a single time. The chain is built from TRBV11-1 and TRBJ2-7, with 9 bases lining up with TRBD1. The trim removed 3 bases at V and 1 base at J, leaving 4 bases unmatched. Germline V gene sequence: CDR1 SGHAT, CDR2 FQDESV (reference sequence). The CDR3 contains 15 residues. Written as DNA, the CDR3 is TGTGCCAGCAGCTTGACCGGGACAGGGTCCTACGAGCAGTACTTC. Its translation: CASSLTGTGSYEQYF.

The rearrangement uses TRBV20-1 and TRBJ1-2, with no clear D. Germline V gene data show CDR1 as DFQATT and CDR2 as SNEGSKA (reference sequence). Deletions cut 6 bases from V and 8 bases from J, with 10 bases between. The CDR3 length is 10 residues. The CDR3 loop is CSAFLSGYTF. The DNA of the CDR3 is TGCAGTGCCTTCCTTTCGGGCTACACCTTC.

The CDR3 loop reads CASRTGGGEQFF. DNA for the CDR3: TGTGCCAGTAGAACAGGGGGCGGTGAGCAGTTCTTC. This chain links TRBV19 with TRBJ2-1; 9 bases are a match to TRBD1. V lost 6 bases to trimming and J lost 9 bases; unmatched junction nucleotides: 3. The CDR3 is 12 amino acids. From germline, CDR1 is LNHDA and CDR2 SQIVND (reference sequence).

The chain joins TRBV7-6 to TRBJ2-7, with D possibly matching TRBD2 (6 bases). The CDR3 is 13 amino acids. The germline V gene has CDR1 SGHVS and CDR2 FNYEAQ. V was shortened by 2 bases and J by 6 bases, with 11 bases between the two germline ends. CDR3 loop: CASSLTTRGEQYF. CDR3 coding DNA: TGTGCCAGCAGCTTAACGACTAGAGGCGAGCAGTACTTC.

As to this clone: One end of the junction is discordant with germline, which a read error may explain. This sequence joins TRBV5-4 and TRBJ1-2, with a weak D call TRBD1 (5 bases). This CDR3 spans 11 amino acids. Germline V gives CDR1 SGHNT, CDR2 YYREEE (reference sequence). CDR3 region: CASSPGTAPEF. CDR3 nucleotides: TGTGCCAGCAGCCCCGGGACTGCTCCCGAATTC.

This chain uses TRBV2 with TRBJ2-7, with D perhaps TRBD2 (5 bases). CDR1 is SNHLY and CDR2 is FYNNEI in the germline V gene. Trimming cost V 4 bases and J 1 base, with 5 bases left between them. The CDR3 is 12 amino acids. CDR3 residues: CASSGGSYEQYF. In DNA, the CDR3 is TGTGCCAGCAGTGGAGGGTCCTACGAGCAGTACTTC.

There are a few counts of this clone. J is TRBJ1-5 and V is TRBV3-1 (or the pseudogene TRBV3-2); D might be TRBD1 (5 bases). CDR1 and CDR2 from the germline V gene are LGHDT and YNNKEL (reference sequence). The CDR3 has 16 residues. The V and J ends lost 1 base and 4 bases respectively, with 14 bases between them. The CDR3 DNA is TGTGCCAGCAGCCAAGGTCGGAGGGGATGGAATCAGCCCCAGCATTTT. Protein product: CASSQGRRGWNQPQHF.

The chain employs TRBV21-1 and TRBJ1-1; TRBD1 was called by the table and not checked on the DNA. TRBV21-1 is a documented pseudogene. The CDR3 is made up of 17 amino acids. CDR3 residues: CASIKRTKSLWSTEAFF. The CDR3 region has the DNA TGTGCCAGCATCAAACGGACAAAATCACTGTGGAGCACTGAAGCTTTCTTT.